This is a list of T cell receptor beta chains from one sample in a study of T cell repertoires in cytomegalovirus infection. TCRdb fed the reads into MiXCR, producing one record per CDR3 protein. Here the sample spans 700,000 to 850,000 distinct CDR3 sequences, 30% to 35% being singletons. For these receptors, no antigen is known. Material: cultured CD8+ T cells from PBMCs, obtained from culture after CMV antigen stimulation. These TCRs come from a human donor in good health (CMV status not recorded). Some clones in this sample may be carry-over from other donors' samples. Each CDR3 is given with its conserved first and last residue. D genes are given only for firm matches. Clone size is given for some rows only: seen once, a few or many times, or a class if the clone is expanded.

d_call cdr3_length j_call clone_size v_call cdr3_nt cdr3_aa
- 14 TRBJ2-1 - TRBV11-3 TGTGCCAGCAGCGATCGGCCAGCTTACAATGAGCAGTTCTTC CASSDRPAYNEQFF
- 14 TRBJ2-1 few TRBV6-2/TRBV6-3 TGTGCCAGCAGTCTTACACGGGCCTACAATGAGCAGTTCTTC CASSLTRAYNEQFF
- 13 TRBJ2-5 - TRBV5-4 TGTGCCAGCAGCTTGGTCTTGGAGCAGACCCAGTACTTC CASSLVLEQTQYF
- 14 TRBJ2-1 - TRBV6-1 TGTGCCAACCGTGGGGGCAGCTCCTACAATGAGCAGTTCTTC CANRGGSSYNEQFF
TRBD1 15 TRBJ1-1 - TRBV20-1 TGCAGTGCTGCCCAGGACAGGGGATTGAACACTGAAGCTTTCTTT CSAAQDRGLNTEAFF
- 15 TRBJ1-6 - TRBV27 TGTGCCAGCAGCCCCCGGAATTCAGGGAATTCACCCCTCCACTTT CASSPRNSGNSPLHF
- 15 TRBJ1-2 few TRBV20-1 TGCAGTGCTCCCCATGGGAGAGGGAGTAACTATGGCTACACCTTC CSAPHGRGSNYGYTF
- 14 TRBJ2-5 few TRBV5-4 TGTGCCAGCAGCTTGGAGGGAAACGGGGAGACCCAGTACTTC CASSLEGNGETQYF
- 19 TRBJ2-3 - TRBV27 TGTGCCAGCAGACGTGGCCCCTACCTCCTAGCGGCCTACAGGGATACACAGTATTTT CASRRGPYLLAAYRDTQYF
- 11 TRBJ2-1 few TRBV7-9 TGTGCCAGCAGCCACGGCCCGGAGGGGTTCTTC CASSHGPEGFF
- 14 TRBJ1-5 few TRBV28 TGTGCCAGCAGTTTACTCCTGGCAGCCCAGCCCCAGCATTTT CASSLLLAAQPQHF
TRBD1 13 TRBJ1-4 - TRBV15 TGTGCCACCGCGACAGGGTCTAATGAAAAACTGTTTTTT CATATGSNEKLFF
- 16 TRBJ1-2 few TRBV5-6 TGTGCCAGCAACCTGGAGGCACTTATAGCTAACTATGGCTACACCTTC CASNLEALIANYGYTF
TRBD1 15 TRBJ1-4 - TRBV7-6 TGTGCCAGCAGCTCCTGGACAGGGGGAAATGAAAAACTGTTTTTT CASSSWTGGNEKLFF
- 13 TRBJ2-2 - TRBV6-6 TGTGCCAGCCCGGCCAGCAACACCGGGGAGCTGTTTTTT CASPASNTGELFF
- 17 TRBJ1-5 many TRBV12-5 TGTGCTAGTGGTCCCGCCAGCGGGGGCCCTAGCAATCAGCCCCAGCATTTT CASGPASGGPSNQPQHF
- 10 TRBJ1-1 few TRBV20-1 TGCAGTGCTAGCGGAAATGAAGCTTTCTTT CSASGNEAFF
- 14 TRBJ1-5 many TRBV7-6 TGTGCCAGCAGCGAGACCCTTAGCAATCAGCCCCAGCATTTT CASSETLSNQPQHF
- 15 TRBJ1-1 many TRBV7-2 TGTGCCAGCAGCTTAGGACCCGGGGTGAACACTGAAGCTTTCTTT CASSLGPGVNTEAFF
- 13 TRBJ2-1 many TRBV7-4 TGTGCCAGCAGCGTGGCAGGGCATGGTGAGCAGTTCTTC CASSVAGHGEQFF
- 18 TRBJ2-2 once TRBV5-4 TGTGCCAGCAGCGAACCCCGGGACTTTAACCCGAACACCGGGGAGCTGTTTTTT CASSEPRDFNPNTGELFF